This T cell receptor beta chain was documented in a study of CD8 T cells in ankylosing spondylitis. General study results and limits: Among TCR beta sequences, a motif of several highly homologous variants appeared characteristic of ankylosing spondylitis blood. Certain motif variants had earlier been reported in reactive arthritis synovial fluid and blood.

There are 14 residues in the CDR3. V lost 5 bases and J lost 4, with 15 bases in between. This clonotype occurred many times. Its target is not known. In making TCR beta libraries, quantitative 5'-RACE with molecular barcodes was used. MiXCR was run by TCRdb on the 5' RACE reads, yielding one entry per CDR3 protein. The data contain some 140,000 distinct CDR3 sequences, about 6.7% of them singletons. J is TRBJ2-7 and V is TRBV12-3 or TRBV12-4; D may correspond to TRBD1 or TRBD2 (5 bases each). Sample: blood, either unsorted or a sorted T cell fraction (not recorded which). The receptor was isolated from a female donor with ankylosing spondylitis or in good health (not recorded which). CDR3 coding DNA: TGTGCCAGCAGTGGGACCCTGGAGCCTTACGAGCAGTACTTC. Translation gives CASSGTLEPYEQYF.